Shown below are 9 T cell receptor beta chains from a single sample sequenced in a study of T cells in Graves' hyperthyroidism and ophthalmopathy (dated by TCRdb to between 2017 and 2020). The library was obtained by multiplex PCR. The sequencer was an Illumina HiSeq 2000. TCR beta CDR3 regions were amplified from RNA transcripts. The TCR CDR3 was subjected to a first round of RT-PCR using the HTBI primer set and the Qiagen OneStep RT-PCR kit. The public reads were reanalyzed by TCRdb: fastp trimming at Q25, MiXCR alignment, in-frame beta chains only. Rows are unified per CDR3 protein, each entry keeping the most common DNA and genes. The sample contains approximately 400,000 distinct CDR3 sequences, 19% of them found a single time. Together, the top ten hold 3.5% to 4% of the sample. Sample: blood. These receptors were collected from a woman between 18 and 29 years old with Graves' hyperthyroidism.

The sample holds many counts of this clonotype. This rearrangement joins TRBV20-1 to TRBJ1-5, with a tentative D call TRBD1 (5 bases). Trimming shortened V by 3 bases and J by 5 bases, and 14 bases separated the two germline ends. CDR3 length equals 14 residues. Germline CDR1 is DFQATT and CDR2 is SNEGSKA (reference sequence). This chain's CDR3 is CSASRALVDQPQHF. As DNA, the CDR3 is TGCAGTGCTAGCAGGGCGTTGGTGGATCAGCCCCAGCATTTT.

Many counts were recorded for this clonotype. CDR3 sequence: CASSEVGANVLTF. The CDR3 DNA reads as TGTGCCAGCAGTGAGGTTGGGGCCAACGTCCTGACTTTC. The V call is TRBV12-3 or TRBV12-4, the J call TRBJ2-6, with D unresolved. This CDR3 spans 13 amino acids. Between the trimmed V and J ends, which lost 5 bases and 3 bases, there was a span of 5 bases.

This clonotype occurred many times. The chain couples TRBV12-3 or TRBV12-4 to TRBJ1-1; D gene ambiguous. Trimming stripped 6 bases from V and 4 bases from J, with 12 bases between. The CDR3 runs 13 residues. The CDR3: CASRPTRSTEAFF. Here the CDR3 DNA reads TGTGCCAGCAGGCCCACCCGAAGCACTGAAGCTTTCTTT.

The sample holds many counts of this clonotype. The rearrangement uses TRBV6-5 and TRBJ1-1, with D perhaps TRBD1 (6 bases). The CDR3 has 16 residues. Germline CDR1 is MNHEY and CDR2 is SVGAGI. Trimming left V 0 bases short and J 5 bases short, with 16 bases between. The CDR3: CASSYSVHRVATEAFF. Written as DNA, the CDR3 is TGTGCCAGCAGTTACTCAGTCCACAGGGTGGCGACTGAAGCTTTCTTT.

In its sample, this clonotype was seen many times. The rearrangement links TRBV2 to TRBJ2-5; D is ambiguous. Trimming took off 0 bases at V and 4 bases at J, with 3 bases between the two ends. The CDR3 extends over 12 amino acids. CDR1 is SNHLY, CDR2 FYNNEI, per germline. Here the CDR3 reads CASSEAGETQYF. The CDR3 coding sequence is TGTGCCAGCAGTGAAGCGGGAGAGACCCAGTACTTC.

This clonotype was detected ten times or more. The chain combines TRBV11-2 with TRBJ1-2, with 8 bases that match TRBD1. The germline gives CDR1 SGHAT, CDR2 FQNNGV. This CDR3 comprises 14 residues. V shed 4 bases, J shed 5 bases, and the junction held 6 bases outside the gene matches. The CDR3 protein is CASSWGTGAYGYTF. The DNA of the CDR3 is TGTGCCAGCAGCTGGGGGACAGGTGCTTATGGCTACACCTTC.

This clonotype was counted ten times or more. V and J are TRBV28 and TRBJ2-6; D unclear. Trimming removed 6 bases from V and 4 bases from J, with 7 bases in between. Germline-derived CDR1 and CDR2 are MDHEN and SYDVKM. The CDR3 runs to 13 residues. The CDR3 sequence: CASSPRGANVLTF. The CDR3 coding sequence is TGTGCCAGCAGCCCCCGGGGGGCCAACGTCCTGACTTTC.

This clonotype was detected many times. The J gene is TRBJ1-5, the V gene TRBV6-5, with a tentative D call TRBD1 (5 bases). V was trimmed by 10 bases and J by 1 base, leaving 26 bases between them. Germline loops: CDR1 MNHEY, CDR2 SVGAGI. This CDR3 contains 18 residues. The CDR3 sequence is CATKNAYAGTGSNQPQHF. As DNA, the CDR3 is TGTGCCACCAAAAATGCCTACGCGGGGACTGGAAGCAATCAGCCCCAGCATTTT.

This clonotype was seen repeatedly, ten times or more. The chain has TRBV3-1 and TRBJ1-5; D gene ambiguous. This CDR3 has 14 residues. Germline V CDR1 and CDR2: LGHDT, YNNKEL (reference sequence). The V end was cut by 1 base, the J end by 7 bases, with 11 bases between. CDR3 in amino acids: CASSQGSLDQPQHF. CDR3 DNA sequence: TGTGCCAGCAGCCAAGGTAGCCTAGACCAGCCCCAGCATTTT.